The 5 T cell receptor beta chains below come from one sample, sequenced in a study of cytomegalovirus exposure and HLA in healthy donors. 60 Vbeta and 13 Jbeta primers were used in PCR. The table came from immunoSEQ multiplex PCR; TCRdb's copy has only in-frame clones and leaves some out. Its table lists more than 140,000 clones. Sequenced material: PBMCs. These receptors all stem from a woman in her late teens or twenties in good health and CMV-seronegative.

Here the CDR3 reads CASPPTLGALANYGYTF. The CDR3 bases are TGTGCCAGCCCCCCTACGTTAGGAGCTTTAGCTAACTATGGCTACACCTTC. V is TRBV27 and J is TRBJ1-2, with no clear D. Germline CDR1 and CDR2: MNHEY and SMNVEV (reference sequence). V was trimmed by 8 bases and J by 0 bases, leaving 22 bases between them. This CDR3 is 17 amino acids long.

The chain carries TRBV11-3 and TRBJ2-7, with 12 bases aligning to TRBD2. CDR3 length: 16 residues. Germline CDR1 SGHNT, CDR2 YENEEA. The J segment lost 2 bases and the V segment lost 5 bases, leaving 7 bases of the junction unmatched. The DNA for the CDR3 is TGTGCCAGCAGCCGACGACTAGCGGGAGTAACCTACGAGCAGTACGTC. Amino acid sequence: CASSRRLAGVTYEQYV.

V usage is TRBV4-1 and J usage is TRBJ1-5, with D tentatively TRBD1 (6 bases). The germline V gene encodes CDR1 MGHRA and CDR2 YSYEKL. The ends were cut back, 2 bases at V and 1 base at J, with 12 bases in the middle. The CDR3 is made up of 16 amino acids. CDR3 sequence: CASSQPTGSSNQPQHF. The CDR3 bases are TGCGCCAGCAGCCAACCGACAGGTTCGAGCAATCAGCCCCAGCATTTT.

The chain uses TRBV30 and TRBJ1-1; weak D call: TRBD1 (6 bases). Germline V gene data show CDR1 as GTSNPN and CDR2 as SVGIG (reference sequence). Trimming cost V 1 base and J 3 bases, with 15 bases left between them. The CDR3 extends over 15 amino acids. The CDR3 DNA follows: TGTGCCTGGAGTGCCCCTTACAGGGTGGACACTGAAGCTTTCTTT. It specifies CAWSAPYRVDTEAFF.

The chain combines TRBV18 with TRBJ2-5, with D unclear. The germline V gene encodes CDR1 KGHSH and CDR2 LQKENI. The V end was cut by 4 bases, the J end by 2 bases, with 8 bases between. The CDR3 spans 13 residues. DNA of the CDR3: TGTGCCAGCTCACAGCTCGAGCAAGAGACCCAGTACTTC. Translating gives CASSQLEQETQYF.